The clone carrying this TCR beta chain was counted ten times or more. Its antigen is currently unknown. The sample comes from a study of human T cells and chemical hapten exposure. Time point reported: patch test 1, 2 weeks after DPC sensitization. Treatment specified: therapeutic diphenylcyclopropenone sensitization with weekly scalp DPC. Trimming pared 7 bases from V and 0 bases from J, leaving 16 bases between. Germline lookup yields CDR1 MDHEN and CDR2 SYDVKM. The CDR3 has 16 residues. General study findings and limits: Large CDR3 similarity clusters arose significantly more often from expanded TCRs than from controls.

Single cDNA molecules in the library carried unique molecular identifiers attached during preparation. TCRdb independently ran MiXCR on the RACE reads; one entry per CDR3 protein. This table holds under 450,000 distinct CDR3 sequences, 4.8% found once. The starting material was whole blood, obtained in connection with sensitization to the hapten diphenylcyclopropenone (DPC). The genes are TRBV28 and TRBJ1-5; perhaps TRBD1 as D (6 bases). The TCR comes from a woman aged 45-59 years with alopecia areata. Some clones in this sample may be carry-over from other donors' samples. The CDR3 DNA sequence: TGTGCCAGCAATCTTTTTACAGGGTTTAGCAATCAGCCCCAGCATTTT. Translated, it gives CASNLFTGFSNQPQHF.